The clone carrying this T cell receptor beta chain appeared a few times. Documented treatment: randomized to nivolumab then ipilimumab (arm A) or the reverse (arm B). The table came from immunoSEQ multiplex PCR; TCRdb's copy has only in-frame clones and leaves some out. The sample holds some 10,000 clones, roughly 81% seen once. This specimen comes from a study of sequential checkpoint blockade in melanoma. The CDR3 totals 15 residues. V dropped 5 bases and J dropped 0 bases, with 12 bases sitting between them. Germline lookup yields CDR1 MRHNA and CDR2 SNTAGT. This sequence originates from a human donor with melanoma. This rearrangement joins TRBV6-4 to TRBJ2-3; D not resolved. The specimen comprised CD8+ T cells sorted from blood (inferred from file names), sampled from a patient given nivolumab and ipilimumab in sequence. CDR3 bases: TGTGCCAGCAGTCCCGCGGAAACCAGCACAGATACGCAGTATTTT. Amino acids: CASSPAETSTDTQYF.